This T cell receptor beta chain was found in a study of OX40 agonist ivuxolimab in advanced cancers. Whole-study context: Ivuxolimab, an antibody that agonizes OX40 (CD134), was administered to the patients. Three patients had partial responses: one hepatocellular carcinoma, two cutaneous melanoma. Study findings and constraints: The 0.1-3.0 mg/kg partial responders had among the lowest clonal expansion. There was clonal expansion of CD4+ and CD8+ blood T cells by week 6 at 0.1 to 3.0 mg/kg.

Trimming removed 4 bases from V and 6 bases from J; junction bases left unmatched: 5. The CDR3 covers 15 residues. The germline V gene encodes CDR1 SGHNT and CDR2 YYREEE (reference sequence). With respect to this clone: Its matching antigen is unknown. In the same sample, other DNA sequences code for this CDR3.

TCRdb's copy holds only in-frame clones and misses some; the assay was immunoSEQ multiplex PCR. Of about 43,000 clones in the sample, around 87% were seen once. This TCR was recovered from an adult with an advanced solid tumor such as melanoma, head and neck, liver or kidney cancer. The source was CD4+ or CD8+ T cells sorted from blood, collected in a trial of the OX40 agonist ivuxolimab. V usage is TRBV5-4 and J usage is TRBJ2-1; TRBD2 agrees at 12 bases. The CDR3 nucleotides read TGTGCCAGCAGCCCGGGACTAGCGGGCCGCAATGAGCAGTTCTTC. Translated: CASSPGLAGRNEQFF.